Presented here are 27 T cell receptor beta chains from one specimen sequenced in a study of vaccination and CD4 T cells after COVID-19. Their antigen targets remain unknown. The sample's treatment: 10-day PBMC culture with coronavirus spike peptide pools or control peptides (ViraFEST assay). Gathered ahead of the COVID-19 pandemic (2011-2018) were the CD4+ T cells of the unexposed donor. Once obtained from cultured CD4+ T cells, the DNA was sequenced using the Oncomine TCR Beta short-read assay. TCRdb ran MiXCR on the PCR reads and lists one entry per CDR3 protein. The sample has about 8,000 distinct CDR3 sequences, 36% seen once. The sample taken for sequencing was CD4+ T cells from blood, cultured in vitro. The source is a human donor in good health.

Here the CDR3 reads CASSPRSGSGLSEAFF. The CDR3 bases are TGTGCCAGCAGCCCCCGATCTGGGTCAGGCCTATCTGAAGCTTTCTTT. The chain is built from TRBV4-2 and TRBJ1-1, with D uncertain. The CDR3 sequence is 16 residues long. With 4 bases removed from V and 6 bases from J, the gap between germline ends came to 21 bases. Germline V gene sequence: CDR1 LGHNA, CDR2 YNFKEQ.

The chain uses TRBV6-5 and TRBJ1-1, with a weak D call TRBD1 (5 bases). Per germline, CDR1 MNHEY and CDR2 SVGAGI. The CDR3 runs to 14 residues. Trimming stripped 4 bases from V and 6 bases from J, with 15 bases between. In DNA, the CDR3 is TGTGCCAGCAGTTCGGTGGGGGGTTTCGCTGAAGCTTTCTTT. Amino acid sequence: CASSSVGGFAEAFF.

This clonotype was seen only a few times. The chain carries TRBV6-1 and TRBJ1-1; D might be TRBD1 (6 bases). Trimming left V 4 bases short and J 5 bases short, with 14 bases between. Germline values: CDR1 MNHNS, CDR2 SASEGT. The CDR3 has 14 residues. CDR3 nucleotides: TGTGCCAGCAGTGTCGGGGGGCCGAGAACTGAAGCTTTCTTT. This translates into CASSVGGPRTEAFF.

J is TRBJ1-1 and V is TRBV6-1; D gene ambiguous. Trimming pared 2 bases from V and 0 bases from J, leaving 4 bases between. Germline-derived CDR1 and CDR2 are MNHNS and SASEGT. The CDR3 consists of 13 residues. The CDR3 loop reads CASSERVNTEAFF. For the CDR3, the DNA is TGTGCCAGCAGTGAAAGGGTGAACACTGAAGCTTTCTTT.

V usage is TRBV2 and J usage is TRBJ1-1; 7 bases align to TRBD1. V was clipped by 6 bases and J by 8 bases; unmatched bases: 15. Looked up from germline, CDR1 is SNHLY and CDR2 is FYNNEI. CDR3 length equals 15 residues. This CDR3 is CASRVFTDRAAEAFF. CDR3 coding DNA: TGTGCCAGCAGGGTCTTTACTGACAGGGCTGCAGAAGCTTTCTTT.

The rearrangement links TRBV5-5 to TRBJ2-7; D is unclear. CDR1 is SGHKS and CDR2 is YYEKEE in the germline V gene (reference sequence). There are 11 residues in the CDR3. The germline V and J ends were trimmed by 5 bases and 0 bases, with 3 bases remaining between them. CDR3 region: CASRSSYEQYF. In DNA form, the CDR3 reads TGTGCCAGCAGGTCCTCCTACGAGCAGTACTTC.

The CDR3 here is CASSSTGHTEAFF. For the CDR3, the DNA is TGCGCCAGCAGCTCGACAGGGCACACTGAAGCTTTCTTT. This chain connects TRBV5-1 to TRBJ1-1; TRBD1 aligns across 7 bases. Germline V gene data show CDR1 as SGHRS and CDR2 as YFSETQ. The CDR3 extends over 13 amino acids. The ends lost 3 bases at V and 3 bases at J; junction bases unmatched: 2.

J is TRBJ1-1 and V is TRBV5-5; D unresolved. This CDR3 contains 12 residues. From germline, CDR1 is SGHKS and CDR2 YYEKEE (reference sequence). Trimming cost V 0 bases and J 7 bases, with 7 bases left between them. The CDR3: CASSLDPDEAFF. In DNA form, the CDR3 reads TGTGCCAGCAGCTTGGACCCGGATGAAGCTTTCTTT.

Here the CDR3 reads CASSQGVAGGQDTQYF. The CDR3 region has the DNA TGTGCCAGCAGTCAAGGGGTAGCGGGGGGGCAAGATACGCAGTATTTT. V is TRBV7-8 and J is TRBJ2-3; 11 bases are shared with TRBD2. The germline V gene encodes CDR1 SGHVS and CDR2 FQNEAQ. The CDR3 totals 16 residues. The V gene end was trimmed by 6 bases and the J gene end by 5 bases; junction bases not matched to a gene: 10.

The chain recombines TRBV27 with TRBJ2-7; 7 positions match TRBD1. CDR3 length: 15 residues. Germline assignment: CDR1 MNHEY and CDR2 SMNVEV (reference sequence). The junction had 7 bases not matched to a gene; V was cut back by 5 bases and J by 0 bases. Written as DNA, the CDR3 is TGTGCCAGCAGTGTTCGACAGGGTATCTCCTACGAGCAGTACTTC. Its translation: CASSVRQGISYEQYF.

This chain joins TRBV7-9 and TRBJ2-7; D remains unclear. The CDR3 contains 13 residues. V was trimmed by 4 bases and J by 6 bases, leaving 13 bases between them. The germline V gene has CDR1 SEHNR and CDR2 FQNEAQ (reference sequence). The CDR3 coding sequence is TGTGCCAGCAGCTCCTGGGTTGATTTCGAGCAGTACTTC. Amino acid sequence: CASSSWVDFEQYF.

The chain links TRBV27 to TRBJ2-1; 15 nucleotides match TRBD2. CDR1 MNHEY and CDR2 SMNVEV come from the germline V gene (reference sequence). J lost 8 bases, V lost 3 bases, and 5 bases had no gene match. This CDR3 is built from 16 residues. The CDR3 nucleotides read TGTGCCAGCAGTTTTAGGACTAGCGGGGGGGTACATGAGCAGTTCTTC. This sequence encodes CASSFRTSGGVHEQFF.

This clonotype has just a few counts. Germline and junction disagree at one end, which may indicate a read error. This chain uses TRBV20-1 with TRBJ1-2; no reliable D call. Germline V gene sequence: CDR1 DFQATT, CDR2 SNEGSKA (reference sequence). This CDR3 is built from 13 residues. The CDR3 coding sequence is TGCAGTGCTAGAGGTGCTCCTAACGATGGCTACACCTTC. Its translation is CSARGAPNDGYTF.

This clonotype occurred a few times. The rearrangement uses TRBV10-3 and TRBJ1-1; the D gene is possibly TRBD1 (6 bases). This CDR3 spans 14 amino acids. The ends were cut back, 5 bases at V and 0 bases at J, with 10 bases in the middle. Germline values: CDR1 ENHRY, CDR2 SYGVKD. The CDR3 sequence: CAISPGTLNTEAFF. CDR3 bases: TGTGCCATCAGTCCCGGGACACTGAACACTGAAGCTTTCTTT.

The CDR3 coding sequence is TGTGCCAGCAGTCACCGTAAGGGGGACAATGAGCAGTTCTTC. This codes for CASSHRKGDNEQFF. This rearrangement joins TRBV27 to TRBJ2-1, with D maybe TRBD1 (6 bases). V dropped 5 bases and J dropped 5 bases, with 13 bases sitting between them. This CDR3 region has 14 residues. Germline CDR1 reads MNHEY; CDR2 reads SMNVEV (reference sequence).

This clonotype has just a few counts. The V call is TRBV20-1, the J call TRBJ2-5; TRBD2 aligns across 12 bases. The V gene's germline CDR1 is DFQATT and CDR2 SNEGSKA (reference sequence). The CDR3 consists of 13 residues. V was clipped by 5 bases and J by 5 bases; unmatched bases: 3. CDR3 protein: CSAPLAGGETQYF. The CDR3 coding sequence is TGCAGTGCTCCCCTAGCGGGGGGGGAGACCCAGTACTTC.

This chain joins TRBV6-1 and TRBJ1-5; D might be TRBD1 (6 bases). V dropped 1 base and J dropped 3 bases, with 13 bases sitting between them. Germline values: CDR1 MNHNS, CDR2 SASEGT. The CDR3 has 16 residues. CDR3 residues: CASSEVGGGNNQPQHF. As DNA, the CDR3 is TGTGCCAGCAGTGAAGTTGGAGGGGGAAACAATCAGCCCCAGCATTTT.

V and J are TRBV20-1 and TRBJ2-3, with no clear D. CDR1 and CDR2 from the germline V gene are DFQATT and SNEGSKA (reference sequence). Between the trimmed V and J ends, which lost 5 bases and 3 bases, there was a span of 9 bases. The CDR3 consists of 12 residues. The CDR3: CSAGPRTDTQYF. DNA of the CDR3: TGCAGTGCTGGGCCGAGGACAGATACGCAGTATTTT.

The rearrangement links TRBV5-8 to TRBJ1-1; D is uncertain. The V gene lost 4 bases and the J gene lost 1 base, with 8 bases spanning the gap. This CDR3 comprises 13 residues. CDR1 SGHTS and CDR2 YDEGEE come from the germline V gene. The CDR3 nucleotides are TGTGCCAGCAGCCGTCAATCGAACACTGAAGCTTTCTTT. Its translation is CASSRQSNTEAFF.

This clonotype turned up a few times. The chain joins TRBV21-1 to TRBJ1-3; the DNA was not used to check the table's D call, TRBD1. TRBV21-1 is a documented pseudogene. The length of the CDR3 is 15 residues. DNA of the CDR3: TGTGCCAGCAGCAAAGGGGAAACAGGGAGAAGCACCATATATTTT. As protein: CASSKGETGRSTIYF.

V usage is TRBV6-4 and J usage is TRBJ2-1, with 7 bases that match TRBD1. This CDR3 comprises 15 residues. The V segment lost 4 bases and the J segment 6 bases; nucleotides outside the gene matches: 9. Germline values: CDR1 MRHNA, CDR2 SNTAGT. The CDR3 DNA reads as TGTGCCAGCAGTGCAGATCCTGACAGGGCCAATGAGCAGTTCTTC. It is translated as CASSADPDRANEQFF.

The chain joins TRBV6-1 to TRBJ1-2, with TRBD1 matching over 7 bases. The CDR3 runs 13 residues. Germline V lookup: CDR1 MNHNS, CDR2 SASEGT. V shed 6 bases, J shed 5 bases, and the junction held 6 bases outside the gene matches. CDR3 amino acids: CASSRDSRYGYTF. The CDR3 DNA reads TGTGCCAGCAGCCGGGACAGTCGGTATGGCTACACCTTC.

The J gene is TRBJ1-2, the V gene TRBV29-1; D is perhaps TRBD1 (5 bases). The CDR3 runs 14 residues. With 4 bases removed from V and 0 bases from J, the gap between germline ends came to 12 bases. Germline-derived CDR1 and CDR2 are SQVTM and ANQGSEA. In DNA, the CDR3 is TGCAGCGTTGTCCGGGACCCGACTAACTATGGCTACACCTTC. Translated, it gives CSVVRDPTNYGYTF. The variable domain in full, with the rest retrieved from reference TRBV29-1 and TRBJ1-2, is SAVISQKPSRDICQRGTSLTIQCQVDSQVTMMFWYRQQPGQSLTLIATANQGSEATYESGFVIDKFPISRPNLTFSTLTVSNMSPEDSSIYLCSVVRDPTNYGYTFGSGTRLTVV.

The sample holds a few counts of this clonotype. The CDR3 DNA follows: TGTGCCTGGACCCCGGGCAACCTTTATGGCTACACCTTC. It encodes CAWTPGNLYGYTF. The rearrangement joins TRBV30 to TRBJ1-2; D call uncertain. Deletions cut 4 bases from V and 5 bases from J, with 14 bases between. Germline V gene lookup returns CDR1 GTSNPN and CDR2 SVGIG (reference sequence). CDR3 length: 13 residues.

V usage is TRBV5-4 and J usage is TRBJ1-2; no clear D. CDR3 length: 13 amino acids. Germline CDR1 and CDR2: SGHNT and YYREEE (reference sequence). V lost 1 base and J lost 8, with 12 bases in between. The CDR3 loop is CASSLSGNGGYTF. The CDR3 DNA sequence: TGTGCCAGCAGCTTGTCCGGAAATGGAGGCTACACCTTC.

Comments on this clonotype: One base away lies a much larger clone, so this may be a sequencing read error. DNA of the CDR3: TGCAGTGCTAGAGACTTTAAGTTCGGGCGGCGGGGGAGTTCTGGCTACACCTTC. Its protein is CSARDFKFGRRGSSGYTF. V gene TRBV20-1 combines with J gene TRBJ1-2, with a weak D call TRBD1 (5 bases). Trimming removed 0 bases from V and 7 bases from J, with 27 bases in between. Germline assignment: CDR1 DFQATT and CDR2 SNEGSKA (reference sequence). CDR3 length: 18 residues.

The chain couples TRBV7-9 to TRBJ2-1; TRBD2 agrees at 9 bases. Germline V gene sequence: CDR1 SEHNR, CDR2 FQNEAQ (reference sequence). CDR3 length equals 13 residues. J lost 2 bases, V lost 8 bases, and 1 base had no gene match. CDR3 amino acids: CASERGAYNEQFF. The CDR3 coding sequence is TGTGCCAGCGAGCGGGGGGCCTACAATGAGCAGTTCTTC. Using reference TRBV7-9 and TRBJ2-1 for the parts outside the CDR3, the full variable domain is DTGVSQNPRHKITKRGQNVTFRCDPISEHNRLYWYRQTLGQGPEFLTYFQNEAQLEKSRLLSDRFSAERPKGSFSTLEIQRTEQGDSAMYLCASERGAYNEQFFGPGTRLTVL.